This T cell receptor beta chain was obtained from a study of blood T cell repertoires in COVID-19. Sequencing was performed with immunoSEQ multiplex PCR; in TCRdb, only in-frame clones are kept and a portion is missing. This sample has a few hundred thousand clones, with 80% to 90% found just once. J was trimmed by 5 bases and V by 6 bases; bases with no gene match: 14. CDR3 length: 16 amino acids. Germline-derived CDR1 and CDR2 are LNHDA and SQIVND (reference sequence). This TCR came from a woman of 80 years or more with acute or convalescent COVID-19. Sequenced: peripheral blood. The chain recombines TRBV19 with TRBJ2-5, with 8 nucleotides matching TRBD2. This chain's CDR3 is CASSGRGAGEGETQYF. CDR3 sequence (DNA): TGTGCCAGTAGCGGGAGAGGAGCGGGGGAGGGGGAGACCCAGTACTTC.